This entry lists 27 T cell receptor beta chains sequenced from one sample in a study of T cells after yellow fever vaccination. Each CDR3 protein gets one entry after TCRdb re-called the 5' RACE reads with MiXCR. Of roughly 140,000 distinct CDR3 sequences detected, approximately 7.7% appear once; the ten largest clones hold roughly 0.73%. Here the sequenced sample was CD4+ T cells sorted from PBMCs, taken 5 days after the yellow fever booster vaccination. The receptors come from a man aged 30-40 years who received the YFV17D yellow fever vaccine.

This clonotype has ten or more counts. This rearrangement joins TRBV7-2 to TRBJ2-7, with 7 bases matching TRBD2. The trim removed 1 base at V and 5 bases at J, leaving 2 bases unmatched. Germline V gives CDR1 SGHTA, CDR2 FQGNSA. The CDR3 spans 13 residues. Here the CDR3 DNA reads TGTGCCAGCAGCTTAGGGACTAGAAACGAGCAGTACTTC. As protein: CASSLGTRNEQYF.

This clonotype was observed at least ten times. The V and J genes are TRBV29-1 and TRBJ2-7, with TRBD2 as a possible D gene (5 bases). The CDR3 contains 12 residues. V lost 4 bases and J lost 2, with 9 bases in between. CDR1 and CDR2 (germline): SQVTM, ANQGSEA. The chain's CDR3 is CSVGGETYEQYF. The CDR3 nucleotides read TGCAGCGTTGGGGGAGAGACCTACGAGCAGTACTTC.

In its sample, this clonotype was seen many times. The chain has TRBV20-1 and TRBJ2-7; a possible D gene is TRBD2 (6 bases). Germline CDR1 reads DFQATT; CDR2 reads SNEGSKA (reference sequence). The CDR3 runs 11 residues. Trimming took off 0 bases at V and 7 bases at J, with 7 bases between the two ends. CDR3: CSARDLAEQYF. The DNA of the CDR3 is TGCAGTGCTAGAGATCTAGCGGAGCAGTACTTC.

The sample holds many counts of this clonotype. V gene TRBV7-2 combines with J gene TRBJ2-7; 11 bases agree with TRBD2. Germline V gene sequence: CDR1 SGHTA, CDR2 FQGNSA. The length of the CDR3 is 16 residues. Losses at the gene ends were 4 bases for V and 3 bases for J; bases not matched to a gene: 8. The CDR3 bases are TGTGCCAGCAGCTCGGAGCCTACTAGCGGGAGCTACGAGCAGTACTTC. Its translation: CASSSEPTSGSYEQYF. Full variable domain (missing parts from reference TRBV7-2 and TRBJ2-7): GAGVSQSPSNKVTEKGKDVELRCDPISGHTALYWYRQSLGQGLEFLIYFQGNSAPDKSGLPSDRFSAERTGGSVSTLTIQRTQQEDSAVYLCASSSEPTSGSYEQYFGPGTRLTVT.

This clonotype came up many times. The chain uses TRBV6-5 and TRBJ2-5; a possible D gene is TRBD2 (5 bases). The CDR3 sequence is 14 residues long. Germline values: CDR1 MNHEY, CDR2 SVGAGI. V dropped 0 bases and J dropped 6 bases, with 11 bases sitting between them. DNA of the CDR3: TGTGCCAGCAGTTACTCGATGGGAGTGCAGACCCAGTACTTC. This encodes CASSYSMGVQTQYF.

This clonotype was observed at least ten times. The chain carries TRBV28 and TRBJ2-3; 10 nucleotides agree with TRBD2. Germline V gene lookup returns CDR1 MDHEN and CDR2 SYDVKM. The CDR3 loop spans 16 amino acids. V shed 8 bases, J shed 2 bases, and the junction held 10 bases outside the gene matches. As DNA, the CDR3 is TGTGCCAGCTCCACAGCACTAGCGGGGTACACAGATACGCAGTATTTT. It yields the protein CASSTALAGYTDTQYF.

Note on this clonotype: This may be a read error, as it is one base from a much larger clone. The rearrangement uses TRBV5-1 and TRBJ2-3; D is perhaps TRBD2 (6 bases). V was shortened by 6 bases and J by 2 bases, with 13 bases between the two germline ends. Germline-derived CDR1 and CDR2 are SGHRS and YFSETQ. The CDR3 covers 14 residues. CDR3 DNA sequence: TGCGCCAGCAACTGCTTAGCGGACACAGATACGCAGTATTTT. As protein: CASNCLADTDTQYF.

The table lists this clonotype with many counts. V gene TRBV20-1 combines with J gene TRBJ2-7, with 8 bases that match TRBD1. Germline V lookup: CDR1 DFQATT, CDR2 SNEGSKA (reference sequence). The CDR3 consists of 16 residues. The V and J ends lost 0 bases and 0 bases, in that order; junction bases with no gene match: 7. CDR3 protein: CSARDSDRGGSYEQYF. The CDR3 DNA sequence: TGCAGTGCTAGAGATTCAGACAGGGGTGGCTCCTACGAGCAGTACTTC.

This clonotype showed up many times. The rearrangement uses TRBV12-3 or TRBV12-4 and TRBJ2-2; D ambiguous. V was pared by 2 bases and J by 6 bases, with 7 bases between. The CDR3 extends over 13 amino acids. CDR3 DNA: TGTGCCAGCAGTTTATCGGTTGCCGGGGAGCTGTTTTTT. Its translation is CASSLSVAGELFF.

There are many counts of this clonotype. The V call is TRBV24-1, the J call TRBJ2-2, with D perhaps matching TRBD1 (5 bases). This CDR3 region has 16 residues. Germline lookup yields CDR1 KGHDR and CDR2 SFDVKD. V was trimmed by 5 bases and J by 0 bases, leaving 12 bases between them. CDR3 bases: TGTGCCACCAGTGGCGGACAAAAAGCGAACACCGGGGAGCTGTTTTTT. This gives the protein CATSGGQKANTGELFF.

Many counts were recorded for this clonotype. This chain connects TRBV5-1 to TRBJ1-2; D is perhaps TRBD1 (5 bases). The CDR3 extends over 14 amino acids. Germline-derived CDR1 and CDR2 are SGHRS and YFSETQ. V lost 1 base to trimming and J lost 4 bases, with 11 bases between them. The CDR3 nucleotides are TGCGCCAGCAGCTTGCCTGGGGCGGTCTATGGCTACACCTTC. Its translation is CASSLPGAVYGYTF.

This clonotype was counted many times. The CDR3 bases are TGCGCCAGCAGCTCGGGGGGGTGGGTAGTGAGGAATGAGCAGTTCTTC. Protein product: CASSSGGWVVRNEQFF. The V call is TRBV4-3, the J call TRBJ2-1; 8 nucleotides line up with TRBD2. Germline assignment: CDR1 LGHNA and CDR2 YSLEER. J was trimmed by 7 bases and V by 5 bases; bases with no gene match: 13. CDR3 length equals 16 residues.

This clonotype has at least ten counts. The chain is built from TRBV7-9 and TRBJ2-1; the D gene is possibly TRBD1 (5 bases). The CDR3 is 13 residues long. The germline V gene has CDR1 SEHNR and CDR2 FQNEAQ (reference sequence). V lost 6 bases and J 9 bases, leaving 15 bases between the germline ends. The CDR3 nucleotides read TGTGCCAGCAGGATCCCTAGGGGCGGTGAGCAGTTCTTC. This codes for CASRIPRGGEQFF.

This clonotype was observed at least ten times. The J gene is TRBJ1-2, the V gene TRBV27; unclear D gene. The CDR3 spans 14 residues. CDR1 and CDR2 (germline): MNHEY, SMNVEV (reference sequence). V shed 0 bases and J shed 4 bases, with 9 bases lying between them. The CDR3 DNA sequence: TGTGCCAGCAGTTTATCCTCCGGGCTCTATGGCTACACCTTC. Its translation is CASSLSSGLYGYTF.

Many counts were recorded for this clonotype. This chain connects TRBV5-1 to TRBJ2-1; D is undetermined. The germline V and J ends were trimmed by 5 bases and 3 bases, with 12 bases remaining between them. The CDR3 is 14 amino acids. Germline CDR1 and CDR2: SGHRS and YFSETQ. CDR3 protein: CASREMLVYNEQFF. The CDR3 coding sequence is TGCGCCAGCAGGGAGATGTTGGTCTACAATGAGCAGTTCTTC.

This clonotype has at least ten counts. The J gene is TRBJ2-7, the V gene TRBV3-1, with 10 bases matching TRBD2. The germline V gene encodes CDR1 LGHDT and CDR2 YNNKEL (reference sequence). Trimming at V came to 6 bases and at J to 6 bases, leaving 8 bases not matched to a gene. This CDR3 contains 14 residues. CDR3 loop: CASRTSGRAFEQYF. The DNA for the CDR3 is TGTGCCAGCAGAACCAGCGGGAGGGCCTTCGAGCAGTACTTC.

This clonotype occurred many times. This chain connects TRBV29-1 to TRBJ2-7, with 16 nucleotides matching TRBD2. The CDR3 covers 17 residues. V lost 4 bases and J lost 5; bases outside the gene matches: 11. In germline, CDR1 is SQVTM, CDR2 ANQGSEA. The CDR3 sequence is CSVGKGLAGGQRHEQYF. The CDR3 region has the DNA TGCAGCGTTGGAAAGGGACTAGCGGGAGGGCAACGTCACGAGCAGTACTTC.

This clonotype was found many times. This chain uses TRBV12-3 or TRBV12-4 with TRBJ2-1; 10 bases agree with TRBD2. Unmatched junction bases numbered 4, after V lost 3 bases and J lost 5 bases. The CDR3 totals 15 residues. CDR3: CASSLTLAGNNEQFF. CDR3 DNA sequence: TGTGCCAGCAGTTTGACACTAGCGGGAAACAATGAGCAGTTCTTC.

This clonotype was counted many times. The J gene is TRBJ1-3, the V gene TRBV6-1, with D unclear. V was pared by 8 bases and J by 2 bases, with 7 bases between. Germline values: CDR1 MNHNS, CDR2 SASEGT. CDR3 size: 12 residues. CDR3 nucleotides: TGTGCCAGCGACCGAACTGGAAACACCATATATTTT. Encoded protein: CASDRTGNTIYF.

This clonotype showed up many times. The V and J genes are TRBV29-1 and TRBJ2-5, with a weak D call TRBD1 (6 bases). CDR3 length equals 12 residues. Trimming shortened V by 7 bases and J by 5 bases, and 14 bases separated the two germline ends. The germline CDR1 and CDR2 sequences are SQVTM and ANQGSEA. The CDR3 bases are TGCAGCGCCATAGGGGGTCGCGAGACCCAGTACTTC. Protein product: CSAIGGRETQYF.

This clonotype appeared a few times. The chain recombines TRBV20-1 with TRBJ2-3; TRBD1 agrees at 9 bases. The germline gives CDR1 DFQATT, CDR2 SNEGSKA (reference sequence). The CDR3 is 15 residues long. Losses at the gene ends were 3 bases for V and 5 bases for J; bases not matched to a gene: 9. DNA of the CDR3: TGCAGTGCTAGTCCGGACAGGGGACATGGAGATACGCAGTATTTT. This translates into CSASPDRGHGDTQYF.

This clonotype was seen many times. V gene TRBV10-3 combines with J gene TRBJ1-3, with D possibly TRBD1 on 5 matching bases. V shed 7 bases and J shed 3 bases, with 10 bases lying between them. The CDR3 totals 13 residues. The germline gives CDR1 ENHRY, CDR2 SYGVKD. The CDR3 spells CAITPGLGNTIYF. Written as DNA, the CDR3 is TGTGCCATCACCCCGGGACTTGGAAACACCATATATTTT.

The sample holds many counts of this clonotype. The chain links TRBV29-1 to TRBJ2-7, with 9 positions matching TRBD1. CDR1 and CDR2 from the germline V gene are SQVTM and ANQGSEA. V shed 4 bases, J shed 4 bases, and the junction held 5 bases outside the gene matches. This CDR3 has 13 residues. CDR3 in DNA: TGCAGCGTTGGAAACAGGGGGCTTTACGAGCAGTACTTC. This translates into CSVGNRGLYEQYF.

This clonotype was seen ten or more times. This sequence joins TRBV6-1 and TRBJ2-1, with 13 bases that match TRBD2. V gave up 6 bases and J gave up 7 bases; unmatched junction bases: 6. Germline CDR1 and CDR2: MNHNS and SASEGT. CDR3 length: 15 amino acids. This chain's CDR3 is CASSGLAGVGNEQFF. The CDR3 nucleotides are TGTGCCAGCAGCGGACTAGCGGGAGTTGGGAATGAGCAGTTCTTC.

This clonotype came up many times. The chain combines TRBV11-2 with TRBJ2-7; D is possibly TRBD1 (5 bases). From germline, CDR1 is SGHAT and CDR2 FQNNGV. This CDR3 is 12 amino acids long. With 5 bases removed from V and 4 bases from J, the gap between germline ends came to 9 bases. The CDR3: CASSTTVYEQYF. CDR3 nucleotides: TGTGCCAGCAGCACGACAGTGTACGAGCAGTACTTC.

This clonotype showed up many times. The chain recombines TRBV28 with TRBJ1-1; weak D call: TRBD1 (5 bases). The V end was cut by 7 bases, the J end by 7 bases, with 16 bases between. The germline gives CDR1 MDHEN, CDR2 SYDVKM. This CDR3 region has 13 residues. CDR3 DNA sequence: TGTGCCAGCACGGGGGGTACCACTTATGAAGCTTTCTTT. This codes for CASTGGTTYEAFF. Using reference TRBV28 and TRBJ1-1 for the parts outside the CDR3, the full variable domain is DVKVTQSSRYLVKRTGEKVFLECVQDMDHENMFWYRQDPGLGLRLIYFSYDVKMKEKGDIPEGYSVSREKKERFSLILESASTNQTSMYLCASTGGTTYEAFFGQGTRLTVV.

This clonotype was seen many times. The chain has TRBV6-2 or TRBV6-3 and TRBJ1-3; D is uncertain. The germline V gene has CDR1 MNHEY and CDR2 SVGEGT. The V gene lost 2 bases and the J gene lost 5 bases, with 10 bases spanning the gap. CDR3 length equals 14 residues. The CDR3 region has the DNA TGTGCCAGCAGTTACCAGACCGGGCGAAACACCATATATTTT. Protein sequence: CASSYQTGRNTIYF.